This record covers a single T cell receptor (beta chain). Its antigen remains unidentified. Assay: immunoSEQ multiplex PCR; the TCRdb copy retains only in-frame clones and omits some. The table lists roughly 38,000 clones, roughly 90% of them singletons. This sample was included in a study of OX40 agonist ivuxolimab in advanced cancers. Study-level results: The average count of expanded clones was higher among CD8+ T cells than among CD4+. Dose levels from 0.1 to 3.0 mg/kg saw CD4+ and CD8+ blood T cells expand clonally by week 6.

Germline values: CDR1 MNHEY, CDR2 SVGAGI. The CDR3 covers 14 residues. V shed 4 bases and J shed 5 bases, with 15 bases lying between them. The J gene is TRBJ2-7, the V gene TRBV6-5, with D perhaps TRBD1 (5 bases). The receptor's source is an adult with an advanced solid tumor such as melanoma, head and neck, liver or kidney cancer. Sequences were derived from CD4+ or CD8+ T cells sorted from blood, sampled in a trial of the OX40 agonist ivuxolimab. The CDR3 loop is CASSSLRAGDEQYF. The CDR3 DNA reads TGTGCCAGCAGTTCCCTCAGGGCTGGCGACGAGCAGTACTTC.